These 9 T cell receptor beta chains came from one sample sequenced in a study of blood T cell repertoires in COVID-19 (dated by TCRdb to 2018 to 2021). The library was produced with the immunoSEQ multiplex PCR assay. As stored in TCRdb, this immuneACCESS dataset retains in-frame rearrangements with V and J assigned. A fraction of the clones does not appear; measured against another copy, unresolved V genes explain less than half of the discrepancy, and the remainder lacks a known reason. The sample includes about 59,000 clones, with 75% to 85% observed a single time. 7.2% of the sample goes to the ten largest clones. The specimen was peripheral blood. The receptors shown here come from a man aged 60-69 years with acute or convalescent COVID-19.

The V call is TRBV29-1, the J call TRBJ1-1; TRBD1 matches at 8 bases. Germline CDR1 SQVTM, CDR2 ANQGSEA. J lost 5 bases, V lost 4 bases, and 6 bases had no gene match. CDR3 size: 13 residues. As DNA, the CDR3 is TGCAGCGTTGCTACAGGGGGGTTTACTGAAGCTTTCTTT. Translation: CSVATGGFTEAFF.

This rearrangement joins TRBV6-1 to TRBJ2-7; TRBD1 might be the D (5 bases). This CDR3 is built from 15 residues. The V end was cut by 2 bases, the J end by 2 bases, with 13 bases between. Germline CDR1 reads MNHNS; CDR2 reads SASEGT. CDR3 in amino acids: CASSEWAGRTYEQYF. CDR3 nucleotides: TGTGCCAGCAGTGAATGGGCAGGGCGAACCTACGAGCAGTACTTC.

V usage is TRBV19 and J usage is TRBJ2-3; 10 nucleotides align to TRBD2. V was pared by 3 bases and J by 7 bases, with 4 bases of the junction left unmatched. Looked up from germline, CDR1 is LNHDA and CDR2 is SQIVND (reference sequence). The CDR3 runs to 14 residues. The CDR3 protein is CASSILAGDHTQYF. DNA for the CDR3: TGTGCCAGTAGTATCCTAGCGGGGGATCATACGCAGTATTTT.

This chain links TRBV7-3 with TRBJ1-1; D may be TRBD1 (5 bases). The CDR3 contains 15 residues. The germline V gene encodes CDR1 SGHTA and CDR2 FQGTGA. Between the trimmed V and J ends, which lost 5 bases and 11 bases, there was a span of 24 bases. The CDR3 reads CASSPQADRRTVAFF. Here the CDR3 DNA reads TGTGCCAGCAGCCCACAGGCGGACCGGAGAACGGTGGCTTTCTTT.

The chain recombines TRBV19 with TRBJ1-1, with no clear D. The CDR3 sequence is 16 residues long. Trimming cost V 3 bases and J 2 bases, with 16 bases left between them. The germline V gene encodes CDR1 LNHDA and CDR2 SQIVND (reference sequence). The CDR3 sequence: CASSIMAQLLNTEAFF. The DNA of the CDR3 is TGTGCCAGTAGTATTATGGCACAGTTGTTAAACACTGAAGCTTTCTTT.

The V call is TRBV7-9, the J call TRBJ2-1; TRBD2 aligns across 8 bases. CDR1 and CDR2 from the germline V gene are SEHNR and FQNEAQ (reference sequence). The V segment lost 7 bases and the J segment 6 bases; nucleotides outside the gene matches: 11. The CDR3 sequence is 15 residues long. The CDR3 DNA sequence: TGTGCCAGCACCCCAGGAGCGGGGGTAGTCAATGAGCAGTTCTTC. This codes for CASTPGAGVVNEQFF.

This clone appeared a few times. The J gene is TRBJ1-6, the V gene TRBV9; 8 bases are a match to TRBD1. J lost 7 bases, V lost 7 bases, and 7 bases had no gene match. The germline V gene encodes CDR1 SGDLS and CDR2 YYNGEE. CDR3 length: 14 amino acids. The CDR3: CASGSQGENSPLHF. In DNA form, the CDR3 reads TGTGCCAGCGGATCACAGGGGGAAAATTCACCCCTCCACTTT.

This rearrangement joins TRBV5-1 to TRBJ1-4; no reliable D call. Per the germline V gene, CDR1 is SGHRS and CDR2 is YFSETQ. Trimming took off 2 bases at V and 0 bases at J, with 5 bases between the two ends. The CDR3 sequence is 14 residues long. The CDR3 DNA is TGCGCCAGCAGCTTAGAGACAACTAATGAAAAACTGTTTTTT. Translation gives CASSLETTNEKLFF.

The chain couples TRBV19 to TRBJ2-5; 8 nucleotides align to TRBD1. J gave up 5 bases and V 6 bases, and 8 bases lay outside the gene matches. Per germline, CDR1 LNHDA and CDR2 SQIVND (reference sequence). The CDR3 is made up of 14 amino acids. In DNA, the CDR3 is TGTGCCAGTAGCGACAGGGGCGGGTGGGAGACCCAGTACTTC. Translating gives CASSDRGGWETQYF.